This passage covers 4 T cell receptor beta chains from one sample sequenced in a study of long-term antiretroviral therapy in people with HIV. Investigators performed immunoSEQ version v3.0 at survey level. Assay used: immunoSEQ multiplex PCR; TCRdb lists only in-frame clones, some missing. The sample includes tens of thousands of clones, approximately 90% of them seen just once. Here the sequenced sample was unsorted PBMCs, taken 0.6 years after starting antiretroviral therapy. The origin of the receptors is a man in his sixties with HIV.

V and J are TRBV27 and TRBJ2-7; no clear D. Germline V lookup: CDR1 MNHEY, CDR2 SMNVEV (reference sequence). The CDR3 has 16 amino acids. V dropped 2 bases and J dropped 5 bases, with 19 bases sitting between them. DNA of the CDR3: TGTGCCAGCAGTTTACTTTCCGGCAGAAAATTCAACGAGCAGTACTTC. Translated, it gives CASSLLSGRKFNEQYF.

The chain is built from TRBV25-1 and TRBJ2-5; a weak D match, TRBD2 (7 bases). Germline CDR1 MGHDK, CDR2 SYGVNS. The CDR3 length is 13 residues. Trimming stripped 3 bases from V and 5 bases from J, with 10 bases between. Written as DNA, the CDR3 is TGTGCCAGCAGTGAGGGGGGGCGGGAGACCCAGTACTTC. Its protein product is CASSEGGRETQYF.

The chain has TRBV29-1 and TRBJ1-4; D ambiguous. The V gene lost 5 bases and the J gene lost 5 bases, with 15 bases spanning the gap. The CDR3 contains 14 residues. Germline V gives CDR1 SQVTM, CDR2 ANQGSEA. CDR3 region: CSVLCPHPNEKLFF. In DNA, the CDR3 is TGCAGCGTTCTCTGCCCTCATCCAAATGAAAAACTGTTTTTT.

CDR3 protein: CASSLRIQMNTEAFF. The DNA of the CDR3 is TGTGCCAGCAGCTTGAGGATACAGATGAACACTGAAGCTTTCTTT. The chain couples TRBV5-5 to TRBJ1-1, with D hard to call. CDR3 length: 15 amino acids. Germline values: CDR1 SGHKS, CDR2 YYEKEE (reference sequence). The V end lost 1 base, the J end lost 0 bases, and 10 bases lay between the germline ends.